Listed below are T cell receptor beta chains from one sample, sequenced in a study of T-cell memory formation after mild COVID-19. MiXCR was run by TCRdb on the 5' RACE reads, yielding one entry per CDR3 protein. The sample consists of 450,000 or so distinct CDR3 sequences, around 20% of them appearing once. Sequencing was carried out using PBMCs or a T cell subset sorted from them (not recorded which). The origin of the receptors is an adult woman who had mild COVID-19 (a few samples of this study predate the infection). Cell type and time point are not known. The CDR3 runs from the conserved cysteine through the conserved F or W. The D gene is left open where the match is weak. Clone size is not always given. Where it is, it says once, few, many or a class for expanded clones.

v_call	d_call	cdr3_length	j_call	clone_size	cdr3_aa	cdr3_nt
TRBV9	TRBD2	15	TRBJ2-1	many	CASSVGLAAYNEQFF	TGTGCCAGCAGCGTGGGACTAGCGGCCTACAATGAGCAGTTCTTC
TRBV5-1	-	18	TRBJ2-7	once	CASSLVPSATPSSYEQYF	TGCGCCAGCAGCTTGGTACCGTCTGCGACGCCGAGCTCCTACGAGCAGTACTTC
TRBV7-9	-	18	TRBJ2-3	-	CASSLQLSRDFAGDTQYF	TGTGCCAGCAGCCTCCAGTTGAGCCGGGACTTCGCGGGAGATACGCAGTATTTT
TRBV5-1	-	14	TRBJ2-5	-	CASSLSQAQETQYF	TGCGCCAGCAGTTTAAGCCAGGCCCAAGAGACCCAGTACTTC
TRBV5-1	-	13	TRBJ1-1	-	CASSLEDGEVAFF	TGCGCCAGCAGCTTGGAGGATGGGGAAGTGGCTTTCTTT
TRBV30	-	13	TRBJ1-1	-	CAWFQGTGTEAFF	TGTGCCTGGTTTCAGGGGACGGGAACTGAAGCTTTCTTT
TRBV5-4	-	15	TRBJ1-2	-	CASSLRYGSSRGYTF	TGTGCCAGCAGCTTGAGGTACGGCTCCTCCCGTGGCTACACCTTC
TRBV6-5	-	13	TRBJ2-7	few	CASRGPASYEQYF	TGTGCCAGCCGCGGACCGGCCTCCTACGAGCAGTACTTC
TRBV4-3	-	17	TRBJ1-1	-	CASSQDPSSLLNTEAFF	TGCGCCAGCAGCCAAGATCCCAGTTCATTGCTGAACACTGAAGCTTTCTTT
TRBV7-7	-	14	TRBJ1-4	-	CASSLAARGEKLFF	TGTGCCAGCAGCTTAGCGGCCCGGGGGGAAAAACTGTTTTTT
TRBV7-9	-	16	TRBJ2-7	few	CASSLGGGGSSNEQYF	TGTGCCAGCAGCTTAGGTGGGGGGGGCAGTTCCAACGAGCAGTACTTC
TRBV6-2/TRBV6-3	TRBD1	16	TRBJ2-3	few	CASRQRGQISTDTQYF	TGTGCCAGCCGACAGAGGGGACAGATTAGCACAGATACGCAGTATTTT
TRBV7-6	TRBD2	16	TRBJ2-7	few	CASARLTSGSSYEQYF	TGTGCCAGCGCCCGCCTTACTAGCGGGAGCTCCTACGAGCAGTACTTC
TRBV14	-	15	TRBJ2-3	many	CASSQGGEFGDTQYF	TGTGCCAGCAGCCAAGGAGGGGAGTTTGGAGATACGCAGTATTTT
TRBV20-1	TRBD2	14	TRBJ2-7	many	CSARDWGLADEQYF	TGCAGTGCTAGAGATTGGGGACTAGCGGACGAGCAGTACTTC
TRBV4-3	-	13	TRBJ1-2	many	CASSQEQGYGYTF	TGCGCCAGCAGCCAAGAACAGGGCTATGGCTACACCTTC
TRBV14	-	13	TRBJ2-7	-	CASSLGAPYEQYF	TGTGCCAGCAGCCTCGGGGCTCCCTACGAGCAGTACTTC
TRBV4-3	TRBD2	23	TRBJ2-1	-	CASSQDLLPGTSGRAATTNEQFF	TGCGCCAGCAGCCAAGACCTTTTGCCAGGGACTAGCGGGAGGGCCGCAACTACCAATGAGCAGTTCTTC
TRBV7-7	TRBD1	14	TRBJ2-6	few	CATGGSSGANVLTF	TGTGCCACAGGGGGTAGCTCTGGGGCCAACGTCCTGACTTTC
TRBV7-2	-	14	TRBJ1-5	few	CASSLIGEVQPQHF	TGTGCCAGCAGCTTAATCGGGGAAGTCCAGCCCCAGCATTTT
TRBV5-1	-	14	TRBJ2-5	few	CASSLDALGETQYF	TGCGCCAGCAGCTTGGACGCCCTTGGGGAGACCCAGTACTTC
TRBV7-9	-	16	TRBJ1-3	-	CASSSKVTGFGNTIYF	TGTGCCAGCAGCTCGAAAGTTACAGGGTTCGGAAACACCATATATTTT
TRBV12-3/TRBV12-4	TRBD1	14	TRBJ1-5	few	CASSLGQGTQPQHF	TGTGCCAGCAGTTTGGGACAGGGAACCCAGCCCCAGCATTTT
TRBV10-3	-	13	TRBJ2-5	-	CATGRRDEETQYF	TGTGCCACCGGGCGACGGGACGAAGAGACCCAGTACTTC
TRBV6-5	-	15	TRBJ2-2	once	CASSYNPLNTGELFF	TGTGCCAGCAGTTATAACCCATTAAACACCGGGGAGCTGTTTTTT
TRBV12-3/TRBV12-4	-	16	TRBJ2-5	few	CASSLVEGASRKTQYF	TGTGCCAGCAGTTTAGTGGAGGGGGCGAGTAGGAAGACCCAGTACTTC
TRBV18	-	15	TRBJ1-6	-	CASSPLSGDNSPLHF	TGTGCCAGCTCACCACTCTCAGGGGATAATTCACCCCTCCACTTT
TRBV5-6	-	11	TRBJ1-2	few	CASSLAYGYTF	TGTGCCAGCAGCTTGGCCTATGGCTACACCTTC
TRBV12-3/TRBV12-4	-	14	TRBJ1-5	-	CASSLQVPGQPQHF	TGTGCCAGCAGTCTACAGGTCCCGGGTCAGCCCCAGCATTTT
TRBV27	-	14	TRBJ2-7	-	CASLGRGGRGEQYF	TGTGCCAGCCTCGGGAGAGGCGGAAGGGGCGAGCAGTACTTC
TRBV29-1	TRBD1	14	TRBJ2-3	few	CSVSPGGALDTQYF	TGCAGCGTTAGCCCAGGGGGAGCATTAGATACGCAGTATTTT